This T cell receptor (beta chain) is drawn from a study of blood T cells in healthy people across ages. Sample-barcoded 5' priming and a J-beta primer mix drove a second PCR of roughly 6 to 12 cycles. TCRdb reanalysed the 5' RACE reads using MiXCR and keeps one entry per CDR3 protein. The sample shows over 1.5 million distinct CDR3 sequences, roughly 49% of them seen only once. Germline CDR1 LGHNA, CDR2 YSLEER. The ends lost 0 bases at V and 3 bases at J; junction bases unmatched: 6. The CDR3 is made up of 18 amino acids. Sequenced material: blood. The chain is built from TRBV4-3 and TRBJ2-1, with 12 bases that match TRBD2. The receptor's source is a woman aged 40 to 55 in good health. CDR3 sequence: CASSQDPRLAGDYNEQFF. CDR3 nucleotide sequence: TGCGCCAGCAGCCAAGATCCCCGACTAGCGGGGGACTACAATGAGCAGTTCTTC.